This TCR beta chain originates from a study of blood T cell repertoires in COVID-19. Overall study: Sources were T cells, B-cell-depleted T cells, or PBMCs; the material itself was cDNA or gDNA.

Data came from immunoSEQ multiplex PCR; TCRdb stores just in-frame clones and leaves some out. The data contain under 300,000 clones, more than 70% of them singletons. V was clipped by 2 bases and J by 6 bases, with 14 bases between them. The CDR3 consists of 15 residues. CDR1 SGHNT and CDR2 YYREEE come from the germline V gene (reference sequence). This chain connects TRBV5-4 to TRBJ2-2; TRBD1 is a possible D gene (5 bases). Specimen: peripheral blood. This receptor was taken from a man older than 75 with acute or convalescent COVID-19. The CDR3 region is CASSLMGLLAGELFF. CDR3 nucleotide sequence: TGTGCCAGCAGCTTAATGGGGCTCTTGGCCGGGGAGCTGTTTTTT.